This T cell receptor beta chain was sequenced during a study of technical replicates of blood from a few donors. The repertoire was sequenced with immunoSEQ multiplex PCR; TCRdb's copy has only in-frame clones and lacks some. The data contain tens of thousands of clones, roughly 89% of them singletons. In germline, CDR1 is MNHEY, CDR2 SVGAGI. The CDR3 contains 15 residues. Unmatched junction bases numbered 6, after V lost 2 bases and J lost 8 bases. The table lists this clone with a count of one. This TCR derives from a human donor in good health. The sample comprised T cells isolated from PBMCs. The chain combines TRBV6-5 with TRBJ2-1; 10 positions match TRBD2. The CDR3: CASSYSLAGAHEQFF. The CDR3 bases are TGTGCCAGCAGTTACAGCCTAGCGGGAGCTCATGAGCAGTTCTTC.